This T cell receptor beta chain originates from a study of shared clonotypes between healthy human individuals. Several immunoSEQ plates held equal portions of the genomic DNA taken from each subset. This table comes from immunoSEQ multiplex PCR, and its TCRdb copy is limited to in-frame clones, with some not included. The sample has some 300,000 clones; about 73% are singletons. The V gene's germline CDR1 is SNHLY and CDR2 FYNNEI. V was clipped by 4 bases and J by 11 bases, with 16 bases between them. The CDR3 has 13 amino acids. The split of CD4+ cells yielded CD45RA+ naive and CD45RA-negative memory subsets. Remarks on this clone: Its specificity is not known.

Whole-study results and caveats: Among donors, sharing of clonotypes was expected to be affected by sequencing depth.

The TCR was taken from a man under 40 in good health. Material for sequencing was memory CD4+ T cells sorted from blood. This sample's subset: CD45RA-negative fraction. This chain uses TRBV2 with TRBJ2-3, with D possibly being TRBD2 (6 bases). The CDR3 spells CASSAGVGIVQYF. CDR3 DNA: TGTGCCAGCAGTGCGGGGGTGGGGATAGTGCAGTATTTT.